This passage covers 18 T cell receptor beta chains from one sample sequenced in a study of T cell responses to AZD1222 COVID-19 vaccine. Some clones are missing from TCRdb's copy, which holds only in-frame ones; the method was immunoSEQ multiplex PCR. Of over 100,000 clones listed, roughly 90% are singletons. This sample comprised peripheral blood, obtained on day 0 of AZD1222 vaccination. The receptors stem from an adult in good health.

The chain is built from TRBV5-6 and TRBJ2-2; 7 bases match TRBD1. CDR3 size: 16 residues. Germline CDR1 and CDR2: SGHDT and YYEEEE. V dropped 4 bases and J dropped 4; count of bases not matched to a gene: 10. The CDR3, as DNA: TGTGCCAGCAGCGAACCCGGGACAGCAACCACCGGGGAGCTGTTTTTT. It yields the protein CASSEPGTATTGELFF.

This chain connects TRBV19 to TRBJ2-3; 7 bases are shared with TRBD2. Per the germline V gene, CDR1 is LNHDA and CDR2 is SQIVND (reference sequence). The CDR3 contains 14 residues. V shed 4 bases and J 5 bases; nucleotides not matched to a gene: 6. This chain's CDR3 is CASSTRGMQDTQYF. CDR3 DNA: TGTGCCAGTAGTACGCGGGGGATGCAAGATACGCAGTATTTT.

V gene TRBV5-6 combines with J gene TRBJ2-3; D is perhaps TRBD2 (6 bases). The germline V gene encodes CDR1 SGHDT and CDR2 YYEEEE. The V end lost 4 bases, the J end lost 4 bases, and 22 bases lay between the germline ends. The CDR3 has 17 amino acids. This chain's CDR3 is CASSPPWPWRGSDTQYF. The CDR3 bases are TGTGCCAGCAGCCCTCCATGGCCGTGGCGGGGATCAGATACGCAGTATTTT.

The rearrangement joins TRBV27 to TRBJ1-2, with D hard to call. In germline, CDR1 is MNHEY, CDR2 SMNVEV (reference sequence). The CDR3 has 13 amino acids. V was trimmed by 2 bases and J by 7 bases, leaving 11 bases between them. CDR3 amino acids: CASSLIGSGGYTF. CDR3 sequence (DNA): TGTGCCAGCAGTTTAATAGGGAGTGGTGGCTACACCTTC.

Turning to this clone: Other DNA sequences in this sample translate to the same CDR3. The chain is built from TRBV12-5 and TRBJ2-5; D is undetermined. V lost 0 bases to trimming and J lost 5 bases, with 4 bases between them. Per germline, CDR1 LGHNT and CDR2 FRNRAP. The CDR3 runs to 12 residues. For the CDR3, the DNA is TGTGCTAGTGGTTTGGTAGGGGAGACCCAGTACTTC. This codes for CASGLVGETQYF.

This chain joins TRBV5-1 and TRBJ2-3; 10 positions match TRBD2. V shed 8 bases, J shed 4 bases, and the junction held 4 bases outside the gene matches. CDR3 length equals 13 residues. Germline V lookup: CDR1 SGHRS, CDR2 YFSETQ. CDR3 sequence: CASSSGGADTQYF. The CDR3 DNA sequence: TGCGCCAGTTCCAGCGGGGGGGCAGATACGCAGTATTTT.

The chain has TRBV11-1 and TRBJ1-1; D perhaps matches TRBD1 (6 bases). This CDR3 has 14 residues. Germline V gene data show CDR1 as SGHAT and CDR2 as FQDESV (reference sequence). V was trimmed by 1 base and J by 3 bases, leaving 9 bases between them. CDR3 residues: CASSLERGYTEAFF. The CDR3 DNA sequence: TGTGCCAGCAGCTTAGAAAGGGGGTACACTGAAGCTTTCTTT.

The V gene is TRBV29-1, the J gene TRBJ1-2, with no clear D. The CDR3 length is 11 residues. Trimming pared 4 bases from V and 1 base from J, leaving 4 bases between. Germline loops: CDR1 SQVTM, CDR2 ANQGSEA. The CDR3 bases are TGCAGCGTTGTTGATAACTATGGCTACACCTTC. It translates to CSVVDNYGYTF.

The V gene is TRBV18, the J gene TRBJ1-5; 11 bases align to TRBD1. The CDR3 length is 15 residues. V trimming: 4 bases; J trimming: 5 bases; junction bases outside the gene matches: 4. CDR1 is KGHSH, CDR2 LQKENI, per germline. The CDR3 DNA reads TGTGCCAGCTCACAGGACAGGGGGCCAGATCAGCCCCAGCATTTT. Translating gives CASSQDRGPDQPQHF. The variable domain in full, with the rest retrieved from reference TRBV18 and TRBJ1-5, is NAGVMQNPRHLVRRRGQEARLRCSPMKGHSHVYWYRQLPEEGLKFMVYLQKENIIDESGMPKERFSAEFPKEGPSILRIQQVVRGDSAAYFCASSQDRGPDQPQHFGDGTRLSIL.

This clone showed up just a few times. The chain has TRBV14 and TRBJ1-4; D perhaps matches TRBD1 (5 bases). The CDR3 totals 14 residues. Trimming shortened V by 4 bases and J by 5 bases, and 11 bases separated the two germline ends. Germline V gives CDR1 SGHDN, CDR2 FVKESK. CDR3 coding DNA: TGTGCCAGCAGCCCGGGACTCCGGAATGAAAAACTGTTTTTT. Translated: CASSPGLRNEKLFF.

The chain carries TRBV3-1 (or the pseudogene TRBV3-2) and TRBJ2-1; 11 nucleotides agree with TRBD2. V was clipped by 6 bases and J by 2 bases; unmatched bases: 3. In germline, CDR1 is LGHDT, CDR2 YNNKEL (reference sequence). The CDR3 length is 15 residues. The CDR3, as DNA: TGTGCCAGCAGTCTTAGCGGGGGGGCCTACAATGAGCAGTTCTTC. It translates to CASSLSGGAYNEQFF.

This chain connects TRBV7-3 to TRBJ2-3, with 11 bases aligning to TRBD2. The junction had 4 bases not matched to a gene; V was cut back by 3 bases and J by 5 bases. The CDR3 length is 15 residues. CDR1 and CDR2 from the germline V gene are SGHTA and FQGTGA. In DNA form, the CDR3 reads TGTGCCAGCAGCTTCCTAGCGGGGGGAGAAGATACGCAGTATTTT. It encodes CASSFLAGGEDTQYF.

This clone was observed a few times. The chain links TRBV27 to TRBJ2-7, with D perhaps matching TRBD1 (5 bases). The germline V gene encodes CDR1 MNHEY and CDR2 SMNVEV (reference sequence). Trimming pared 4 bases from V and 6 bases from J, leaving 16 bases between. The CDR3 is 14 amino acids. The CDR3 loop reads CASSSPAQGSEQYF. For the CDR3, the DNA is TGTGCCAGCAGTTCACCCGCGCAGGGAAGCGAGCAGTACTTC.

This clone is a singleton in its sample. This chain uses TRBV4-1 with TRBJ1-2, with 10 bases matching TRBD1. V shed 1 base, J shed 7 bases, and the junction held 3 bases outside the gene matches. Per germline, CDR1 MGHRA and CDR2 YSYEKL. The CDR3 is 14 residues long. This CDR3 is CASSQGQGALGYTF. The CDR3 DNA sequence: TGCGCCAGCAGCCAAGGACAGGGGGCTCTTGGCTACACCTTC.

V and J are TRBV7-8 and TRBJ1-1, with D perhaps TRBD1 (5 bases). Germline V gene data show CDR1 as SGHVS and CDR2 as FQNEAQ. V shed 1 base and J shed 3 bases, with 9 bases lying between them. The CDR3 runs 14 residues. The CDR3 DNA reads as TGTGCCAGCAGCTTAGTGGGAGGGGACACTGAAGCTTTCTTT. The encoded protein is CASSLVGGDTEAFF.

The CDR3: CASSGQLQPQHF. As DNA, the CDR3 is TGTGCCAGCAGTGGACAGCTCCAGCCCCAGCATTTT. The V call is TRBV12-3 or TRBV12-4, the J call TRBJ1-5, with D tentatively TRBD1 (6 bases). The CDR3 spans 12 residues. V lost 5 bases and J 7 bases, leaving 9 bases between the germline ends.

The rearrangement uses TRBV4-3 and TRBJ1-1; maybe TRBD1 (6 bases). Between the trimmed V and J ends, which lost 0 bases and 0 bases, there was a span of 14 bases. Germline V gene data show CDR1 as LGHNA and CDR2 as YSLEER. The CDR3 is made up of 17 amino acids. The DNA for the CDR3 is TGCGCCAGCAGCCAAGATAAGGGGGGGTGGATGAACACTGAAGCTTTCTTT. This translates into CASSQDKGGWMNTEAFF.

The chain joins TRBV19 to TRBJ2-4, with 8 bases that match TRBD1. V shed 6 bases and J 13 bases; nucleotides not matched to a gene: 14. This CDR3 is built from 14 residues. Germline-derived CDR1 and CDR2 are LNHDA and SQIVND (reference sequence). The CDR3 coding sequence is TGTGCCAGTAGCGGAACACCCGGGACAGGTAGCCAGTACTTC. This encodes CASSGTPGTGSQYF.